These 11 T cell receptor beta chains share one sample of origin, sequenced in a study of regulatory T cells in long-lasting Graves disease. Time point described: newly diagnosed GD, antithyroid drugs for less than 3 months. After RNA was extracted from PBMCs, the TCR library was made from it. Building of the TCR beta libraries involved iRepertoire HTBI primers and Arm-PCR of CDR3 regions. MiXCR, applied by TCRdb to the multiplex PCR reads, yields one record per CDR3 protein. The sample has about 400,000 distinct CDR3 sequences, 15% to 20% seen once; the top ten hold around 20%. The same data also went into a second study, on T cells in Graves' hyperthyroidism and ophthalmopathy.

The sample here was peripheral blood mononuclear cells (PBMCs), taken at new diagnosis, from a patient treated with antithyroid drugs. All receptors come from a woman younger than 30 with Graves disease.

This clonotype was picked up many times. This chain links TRBV18 with TRBJ1-3, with TRBD1 as a possible D gene (6 bases). Germline lookup yields CDR1 KGHSH and CDR2 LQKENI. This CDR3 spans 15 amino acids. The germline V and J ends were trimmed by 2 bases and 1 base, with 9 bases remaining between them. The CDR3 nucleotides read TGTGCCAGCTCACCAACGGGGGCATCTGGAAACACCATATATTTT. This translates into CASSPTGASGNTIYF.

This clonotype was seen only a few times. The chain employs TRBV9 and TRBJ2-3, with 8 bases matching TRBD2. CDR3 length: 15 residues. The germline V gene encodes CDR1 SGDLS and CDR2 YYNGEE. V lost 0 bases and J lost 1; bases outside the gene matches: 1. CDR3 sequence (DNA): TGTGCCAGCAGCGTAGGAGCGGGGGGCACAGATACGCAGTATTTT. This encodes CASSVGAGGTDTQYF.

This clonotype has at least ten counts. The gene calls are TRBV28 and TRBJ2-5; a possible D gene is TRBD1 (5 bases). V lost 9 bases and J 4 bases, leaving 18 bases between the germline ends. The CDR3 has 14 amino acids. The germline V gene has CDR1 MDHEN and CDR2 SYDVKM. The CDR3 region has the DNA TGTGCCAGTGCCGTAGGGGCGCTCCCAGAGACCCAGTACTTC. Translation gives CASAVGALPETQYF.

This clonotype has ten or more counts. The J gene is TRBJ2-3, the V gene TRBV20-1; D not certain. The V gene lost 6 bases and the J gene lost 2 bases, with 3 bases spanning the gap. The CDR3 covers 10 residues. Germline CDR1 DFQATT, CDR2 SNEGSKA (reference sequence). The CDR3 DNA sequence: TGCAGTGCCGTCACAGATACGCAGTATTTT. Translated: CSAVTDTQYF.

The CDR3 protein is CSARESGHSYEQYF. The CDR3 region has the DNA TGCAGTGCTAGAGAATCGGGGCACTCCTACGAGCAGTACTTC. The chain recombines TRBV20-1 with TRBJ2-7, with D possibly called TRBD1 or TRBD2 (5 bases each). Trimming pared 0 bases from V and 0 bases from J, leaving 9 bases between. CDR3 length equals 14 residues. The germline gives CDR1 DFQATT, CDR2 SNEGSKA (reference sequence).

This clonotype was recorded at least ten times. The V and J genes are TRBV25-1 and TRBJ2-3, with 10 positions matching TRBD2. Germline V gives CDR1 MGHDK, CDR2 SYGVNS. The CDR3 sequence is 20 residues long. V dropped 1 base and J dropped 3; count of bases not matched to a gene: 16. The CDR3 protein is CASSEWPGASGGVLTDTQYF. The CDR3 bases are TGTGCCAGCAGTGAATGGCCCGGGGCTAGCGGGGGAGTATTGACAGATACGCAGTATTTT.

This clonotype was seen repeatedly, ten times or more. The V gene is TRBV20-1, the J gene TRBJ2-7; 12 bases agree with TRBD1. The germline CDR1 and CDR2 sequences are DFQATT and SNEGSKA (reference sequence). V gave up 3 bases and J gave up 4 bases; unmatched junction bases: 4. This CDR3 comprises 14 residues. CDR3 sequence (DNA): TGCAGTGCTAGGGGACAGGGGGCAACGTACGAGCAGTACTTC. It yields the protein CSARGQGATYEQYF.

The chain joins TRBV4-1 to TRBJ2-7, with D possibly being TRBD1 (7 bases). V was shortened by 4 bases and J by 0 bases, with 16 bases between the two germline ends. Germline loops: CDR1 MGHRA, CDR2 YSYEKL. The CDR3 runs 16 residues. CDR3 coding DNA: TGCGCCAGCAGCCCACAGGGGACTGCGAGCTCCTACGAGCAGTACTTC. This gives the protein CASSPQGTASSYEQYF.

With regard to this clonotype: With a far larger clone one base away, a read error is the likely cause. Here the CDR3 omits its conserved ending phenylalanine or tryptophan, so a read error is the likely source. In DNA, the CDR3 is TGTGCCAGCGGGGAGGAGACAGGGACCTACGAGCAGTACTTG. Translating gives CASGEETGTYEQYL. The chain employs TRBV5-1 and TRBJ2-7; D may match TRBD1 or TRBD2 (7 bases each). Germline CDR1 and CDR2: SGHRS and YFSETQ. There are 14 residues in the CDR3.

The chain combines TRBV7-2 with TRBJ1-2; D is uncertain. V dropped 4 bases and J dropped 6 bases, with 18 bases sitting between them. Germline CDR1 is SGHTA and CDR2 is FQGNSA. This CDR3 spans 15 amino acids. Here the CDR3 DNA reads TGTGCCAGCAGCTCCCCGGTTATCCGAACTGATGGCTACACCTTC. Translated: CASSSPVIRTDGYTF.

This clonotype came up many times. The V call is TRBV2, the J call TRBJ2-7; TRBD1 is a possible D gene (6 bases). There are 14 residues in the CDR3. Germline lookup yields CDR1 SNHLY and CDR2 FYNNEI. Deletions cut 7 bases from V and 2 bases from J, with 15 bases between. CDR3 sequence reads: CASNPGHVTYEQYF. The DNA for the CDR3 is TGTGCCAGCAATCCGGGACACGTAACCTACGAGCAGTACTTC. Full variable domain (outside the CDR3, taken from reference TRBV2 and TRBJ2-7): EPEVTQTPSHQVTQMGQEVILRCVPISNHLYFYWYRQILGQKVEFLVSFYNNEISEKSEIFDDQFSVERPDGSNFTLKIRSTKLEDSAMYFCASNPGHVTYEQYFGPGTRLTVT.